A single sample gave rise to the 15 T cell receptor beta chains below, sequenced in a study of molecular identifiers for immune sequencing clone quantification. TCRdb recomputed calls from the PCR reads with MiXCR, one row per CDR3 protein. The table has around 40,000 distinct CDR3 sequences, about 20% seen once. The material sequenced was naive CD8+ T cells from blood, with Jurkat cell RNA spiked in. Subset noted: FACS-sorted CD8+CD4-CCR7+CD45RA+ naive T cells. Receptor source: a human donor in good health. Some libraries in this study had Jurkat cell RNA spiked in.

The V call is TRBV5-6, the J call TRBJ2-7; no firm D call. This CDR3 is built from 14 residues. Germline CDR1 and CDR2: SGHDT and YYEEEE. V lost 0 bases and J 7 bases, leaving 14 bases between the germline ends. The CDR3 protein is CASSLDHGLREQYF. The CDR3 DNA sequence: TGTGCCAGCAGCTTGGACCATGGGCTACGGGAGCAGTACTTC.

The CDR3 is CASSYHGGRSSYEQYF. The CDR3 region has the DNA TGTGCCAGCAGCTACCACGGGGGTCGGAGCTCCTACGAGCAGTACTTC. This chain uses TRBV11-1 with TRBJ2-7, with D maybe TRBD2 (6 bases). The CDR3 contains 16 residues. V lost 4 bases to trimming and J lost 0 bases, with 16 bases between them. The germline V gene encodes CDR1 SGHAT and CDR2 FQDESV (reference sequence).

DNA of the CDR3: TGTGCCATCAGAGATGGGGCGGACTGGAGCTCTGGAAACACCATATATTTT. Amino acids: CAIRDGADWSSGNTIYF. The J gene is TRBJ1-3, the V gene TRBV28; the D gene is possibly TRBD1 (5 bases). The CDR3 is 17 residues long. Germline V lookup: CDR1 MDHEN, CDR2 SYDVKM. V lost 10 bases, J lost 0 bases, and 22 bases lay in between. The variable domain in full, completed from reference TRBV28 and TRBJ1-3, reads DVKVTQSSRYLVKRTGEKVFLECVQDMDHENMFWYRQDPGLGLRLIYFSYDVKMKEKGDIPEGYSVSREKKERFSLILESASTNQTSMYLCAIRDGADWSSGNTIYFGEGSWLTVV.

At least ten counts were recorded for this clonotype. The CDR3 region has the DNA TGTGCCACCAGCAGATCCGCCCGTGGCACAAATCAGCCCCAGCATTTT. The encoded protein is CATSRSARGTNQPQHF. The chain couples TRBV15 to TRBJ1-5; no clear D. This CDR3 spans 16 amino acids. The ends were cut back, 2 bases at V and 4 bases at J, with 15 bases in the middle. CDR1 LNHNV and CDR2 YYDKDF come from the germline V gene (reference sequence). The full variable domain, with the rest looked up from reference TRBV15 and TRBJ1-5, is DAMVIQNPRYQVTQFGKPVTLSCSQTLNHNVMYWYQQKSSQAPKLLFHYYDKDFNNEADTPDNFQSRRPNTSFCFLDIRSPGLGDTAMYLCATSRSARGTNQPQHFGDGTRLSIL.

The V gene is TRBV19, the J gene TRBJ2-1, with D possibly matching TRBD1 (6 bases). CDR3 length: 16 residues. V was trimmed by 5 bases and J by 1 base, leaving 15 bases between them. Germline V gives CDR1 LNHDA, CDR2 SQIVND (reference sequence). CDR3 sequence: CASSFATGLSYNEQFF. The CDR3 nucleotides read TGTGCCAGTAGTTTCGCAACAGGGCTTTCCTACAATGAGCAGTTCTTC.

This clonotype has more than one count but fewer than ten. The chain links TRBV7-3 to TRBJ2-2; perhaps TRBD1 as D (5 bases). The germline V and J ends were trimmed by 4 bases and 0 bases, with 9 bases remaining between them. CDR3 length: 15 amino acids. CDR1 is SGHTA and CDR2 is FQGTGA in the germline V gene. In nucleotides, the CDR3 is TGTGCCAGCAGCTGGTCACAGGCGAACACCGGGGAGCTGTTTTTT. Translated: CASSWSQANTGELFF.

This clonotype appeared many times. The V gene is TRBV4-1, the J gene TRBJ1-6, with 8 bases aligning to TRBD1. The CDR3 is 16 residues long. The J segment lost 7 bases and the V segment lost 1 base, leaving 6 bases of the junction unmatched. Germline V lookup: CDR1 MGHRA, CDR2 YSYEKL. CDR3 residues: CASSQVGDRPNSPLHF. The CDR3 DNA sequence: TGCGCCAGCAGCCAAGTAGGGGACAGGCCGAATTCACCCCTCCACTTT.

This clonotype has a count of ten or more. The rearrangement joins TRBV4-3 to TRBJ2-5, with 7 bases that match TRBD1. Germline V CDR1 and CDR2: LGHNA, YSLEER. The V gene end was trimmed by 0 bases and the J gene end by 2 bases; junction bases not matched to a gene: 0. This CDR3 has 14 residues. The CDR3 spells CASSQDRGQETQYF. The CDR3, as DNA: TGCGCCAGCAGCCAAGACAGGGGGCAAGAGACCCAGTACTTC.

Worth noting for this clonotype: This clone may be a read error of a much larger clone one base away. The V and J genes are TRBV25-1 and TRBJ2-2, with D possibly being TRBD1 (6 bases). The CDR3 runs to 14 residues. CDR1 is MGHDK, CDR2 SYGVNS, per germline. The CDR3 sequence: CASSTGRMPGELVF. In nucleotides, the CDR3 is TGTGCCAGCTCAACAGGGAGAATGCCCGGGGAGCTGGTTTTT.

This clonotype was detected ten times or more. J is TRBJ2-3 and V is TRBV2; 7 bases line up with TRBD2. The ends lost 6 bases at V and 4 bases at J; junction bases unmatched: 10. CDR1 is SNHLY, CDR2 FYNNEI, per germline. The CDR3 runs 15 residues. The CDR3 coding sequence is TGTGCCAGCAGAGCGGGACTCCTAACCCCAGATACGCAGTATTTT. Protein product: CASRAGLLTPDTQYF. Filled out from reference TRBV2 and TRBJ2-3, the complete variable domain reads EPEVTQTPSHQVTQMGQEVILRCVPISNHLYFYWYRQILGQKVEFLVSFYNNEISEKSEIFDDQFSVERPDGSNFTLKIRSTKLEDSAMYFCASRAGLLTPDTQYFGPGTRLTVL.

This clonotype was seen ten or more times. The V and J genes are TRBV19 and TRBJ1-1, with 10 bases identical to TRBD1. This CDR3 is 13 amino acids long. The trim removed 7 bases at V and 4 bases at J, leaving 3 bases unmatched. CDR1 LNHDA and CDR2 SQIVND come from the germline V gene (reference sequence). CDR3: CASKTGGLTEAFF. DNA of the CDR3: TGTGCCAGTAAGACAGGGGGCCTCACTGAAGCTTTCTTT. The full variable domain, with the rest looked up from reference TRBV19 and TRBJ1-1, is DGGITQSPKYLFRKEGQNVTLSCEQNLNHDAMYWYRQDPGQGLRLIYYSQIVNDFQKGDIAEGYSVSREKKESFPLTVTSAQKNPTAFYLCASKTGGLTEAFFGQGTRLTVV.

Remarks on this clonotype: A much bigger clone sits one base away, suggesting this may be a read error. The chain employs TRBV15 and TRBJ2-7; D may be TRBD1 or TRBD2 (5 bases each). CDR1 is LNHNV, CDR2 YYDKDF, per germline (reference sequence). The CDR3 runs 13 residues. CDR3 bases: TGTGCCACCAGCAGAGGTATCAGGGACGATCAGTACTTC. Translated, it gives CATSRGIRDDQYF.

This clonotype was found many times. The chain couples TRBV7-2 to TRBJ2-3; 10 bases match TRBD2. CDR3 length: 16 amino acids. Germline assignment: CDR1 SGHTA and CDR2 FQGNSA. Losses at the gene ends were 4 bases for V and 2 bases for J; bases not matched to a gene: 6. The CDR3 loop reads CASSSRLAGHTDTQYF. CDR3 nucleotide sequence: TGTGCCAGCAGCTCGAGACTAGCGGGCCACACAGATACGCAGTATTTT.

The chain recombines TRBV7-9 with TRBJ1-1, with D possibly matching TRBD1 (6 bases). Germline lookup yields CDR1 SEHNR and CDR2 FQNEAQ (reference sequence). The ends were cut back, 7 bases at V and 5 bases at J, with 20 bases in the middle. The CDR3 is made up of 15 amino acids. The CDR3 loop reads CASIFFWGQVTEAFF. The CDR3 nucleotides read TGTGCCAGCATCTTCTTCTGGGGGCAGGTAACTGAAGCTTTCTTT.

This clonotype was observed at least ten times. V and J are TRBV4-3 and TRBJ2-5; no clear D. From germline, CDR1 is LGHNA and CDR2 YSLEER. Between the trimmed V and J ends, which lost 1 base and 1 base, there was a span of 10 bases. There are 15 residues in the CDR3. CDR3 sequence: CASSQVDRRQETQYF. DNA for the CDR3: TGCGCCAGCAGCCAAGTTGACCGGCGCCAAGAGACCCAGTACTTC.